The following is a TCR beta chain sequence with its context. What it recognizes is unknown. It was focal radiation plus CTLA-4 blockade with ipilimumab that patients with chemo-refractory metastatic non-small-cell lung cancer received. This specimen belongs to a study of radiotherapy plus CTLA-4 blockade in lung cancer. On the study more broadly: There were objective responses in approximately 19% of patients, and approximately 30% had disease control.

The study, taken as a whole, reports: Radiotherapy was combined with ipilimumab, and tumor-derived TCR clones then expanded in blood.

Sequenced by immunoSEQ multiplex PCR; TCRdb stores in-frame clones only, minus some. The table records just under 60,000 clones, 70% to 80% of them present only once. CDR1 and CDR2 (germline): SGHRS, YFSETQ. The CDR3 runs to 14 residues. J lost 3 bases, V lost 4 bases, and 5 bases had no gene match. The receptor comes from a human donor with non-small cell lung cancer who had a partial response to radiotherapy plus ipilimumab. The sample in question was peripheral blood, obtained from a patient treated with radiotherapy plus ipilimumab. The chain carries TRBV5-1 and TRBJ2-3, with TRBD1 matching over 7 bases. The CDR3 bases are TGCGCCAGCAGCGCCCGACAGGGTACAGATACGCAGTATTTT. Encoded protein: CASSARQGTDTQYF. Using reference TRBV5-1 and TRBJ2-3 for the parts outside the CDR3, the full variable domain is KAGVTQTPRYLIKTRGQQVTLSCSPISGHRSVSWYQQTPGQGLQFLFEYFSETQRNKGNFPGRFSGRQFSNSRSEMNVSTLELGDSALYLCASSARQGTDTQYFGPGTRLTVL.